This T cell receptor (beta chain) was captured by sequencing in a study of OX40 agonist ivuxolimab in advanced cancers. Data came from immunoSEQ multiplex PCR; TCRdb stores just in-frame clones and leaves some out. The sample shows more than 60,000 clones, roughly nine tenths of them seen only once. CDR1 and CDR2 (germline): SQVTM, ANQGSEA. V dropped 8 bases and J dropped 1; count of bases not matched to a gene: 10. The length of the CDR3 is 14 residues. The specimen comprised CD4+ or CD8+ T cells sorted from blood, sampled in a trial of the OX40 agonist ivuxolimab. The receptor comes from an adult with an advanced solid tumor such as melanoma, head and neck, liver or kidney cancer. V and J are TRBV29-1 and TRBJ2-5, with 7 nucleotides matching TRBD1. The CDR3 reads CSSIPGDSQETQYF. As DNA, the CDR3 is TGCAGCTCCATACCCGGGGACAGCCAAGAGACCCAGTACTTC. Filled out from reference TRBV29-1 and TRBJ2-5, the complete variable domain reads SAVISQKPSRDICQRGTSLTIQCQVDSQVTMMFWYRQQPGQSLTLIATANQGSEATYESGFVIDKFPISRPNLTFSTLTVSNMSPEDSSIYLCSSIPGDSQETQYFGPGTRLLVL.